Reported below is one T cell receptor beta chain. The antigen remains undetermined. Specified treatment: around 19 received Ad26.COV2.S at low or high dose, single or two shots; about 5 received placebo; per-sample allocation not given. Day 63 after the first vaccine or placebo injection was the time point for sampling. Immunization relied on an Ad26 vector, which expressed Wuhan-strain SARS-CoV-2 spike. The record originates from a study of Ad26.COV2.S vaccination and SARS-CoV-2 variants. This CDR3 is built from 14 residues. In germline, CDR1 is SGHRS, CDR2 YFSETQ. The ends were cut back, 4 bases at V and 2 bases at J, with 9 bases in the middle. Generated by immunoSEQ multiplex PCR, the TCRdb table keeps only in-frame clones and is missing some. The sample contains 350,000 to 500,000 clones, 80% to 95% of which appear only once. Study-wide results and caveats: Reports say spike-specific CD8+ and CD4+ T cell responses covered substantial breadth after vaccination. Vaccine recipients surpassed placebo recipients in spike-specific TCR breadth.

This sequence originates from a person between 18 and 60 years old who received the Ad26.COV2.S COVID-19 vaccine or a placebo. This chain uses TRBV5-1 with TRBJ2-2; D not certain. The sample here was peripheral blood, taken in a trial of Ad26.COV2.S vaccine versus placebo. CDR3 in DNA: TGCGCCAGCAGCCAGAACGTAAACACCGGGGAGCTGTTTTTT. It is translated as CASSQNVNTGELFF. Looking up the rest from reference TRBV5-1 and TRBJ2-2 gives the full variable domain: KAGVTQTPRYLIKTRGQQVTLSCSPISGHRSVSWYQQTPGQGLQFLFEYFSETQRNKGNFPGRFSGRQFSNSRSEMNVSTLELGDSALYLCASSQNVNTGELFFGEGSRLTVL.